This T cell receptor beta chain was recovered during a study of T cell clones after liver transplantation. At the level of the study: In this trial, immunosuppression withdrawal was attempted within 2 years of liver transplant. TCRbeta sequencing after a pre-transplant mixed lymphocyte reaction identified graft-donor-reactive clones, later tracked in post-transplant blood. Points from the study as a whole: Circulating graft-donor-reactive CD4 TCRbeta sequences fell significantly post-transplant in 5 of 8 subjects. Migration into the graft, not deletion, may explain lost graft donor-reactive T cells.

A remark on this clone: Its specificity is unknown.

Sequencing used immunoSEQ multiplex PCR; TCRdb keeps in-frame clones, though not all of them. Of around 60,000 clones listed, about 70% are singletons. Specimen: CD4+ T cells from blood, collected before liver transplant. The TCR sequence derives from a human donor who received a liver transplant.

The CDR3, as DNA: TGTGCCAGCTCACCACTTACAGGTCCCTACTCTGGAAACACCATATATTTT. Its translation: CASSPLTGPYSGNTIYF. The chain links TRBV18 to TRBJ1-3; tentatively, D is TRBD1 (5 bases). The germline CDR1 and CDR2 sequences are KGHSH and LQKENI. This CDR3 comprises 17 residues. V dropped 1 base and J dropped 0 bases, with 13 bases sitting between them.